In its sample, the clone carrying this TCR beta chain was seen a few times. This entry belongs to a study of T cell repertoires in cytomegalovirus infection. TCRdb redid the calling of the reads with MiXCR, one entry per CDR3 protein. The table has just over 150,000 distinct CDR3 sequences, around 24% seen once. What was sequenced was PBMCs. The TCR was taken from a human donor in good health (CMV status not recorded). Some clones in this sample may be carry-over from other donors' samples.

CDR3 in amino acids: CASSPGLINTGELFF. CDR3 coding DNA: TGTGCCAGCAGTCCGGGACTGATTAACACCGGGGAGCTGTTTTTT. This rearrangement joins TRBV6-6 to TRBJ2-2; TRBD2 is a possible D gene (6 bases). Germline V gene data show CDR1 as MNHNY and CDR2 as SVGAGI (reference sequence). Trimming took 5 bases from V and 2 from J, leaving 12 bases between them. CDR3 size: 15 residues.